Below, one T cell receptor beta chain is given with its context. This sample is part of a study of T cells in Graves' hyperthyroidism and ophthalmopathy. Researchers barred patients who had uncontrolled infection, other autoimmune disease, pregnancy or lactation. Diagnosing involved the use of clinical symptoms, serum thyroxine and TRAb, thyroid ultrasound and orbital computed tomography. The V segment lost 6 bases and the J segment 7 bases; nucleotides outside the gene matches: 13. Germline V gene sequence: CDR1 MNHNS, CDR2 SASEGT. The CDR3 has 15 residues. Amplified TCR beta CDR3 regions derived from RNA transcripts. First-round RT-PCR of the TCR CDR3 relied on the HTBI primer set. TCRdb reanalysed the multiplex PCR reads using MiXCR and keeps one entry per CDR3 protein. Seen here are roughly 500,000 distinct CDR3 sequences, 15% to 20% observed once, and the top ten hold approximately 30%.

The clonotype originates from a woman in her 30s with Graves' ophthalmopathy. The chain carries TRBV6-1 and TRBJ1-2, with TRBD1 matching over 8 bases. Sequenced material: blood. CDR3 bases: TGTGCCAGCAGAGAGGGGACAGGCCATTTCCGTGGCTACACCTTC. This gives the protein CASREGTGHFRGYTF.